This paragraph covers one T cell receptor (beta chain) sequence. This sample stems from a study of blood T cell repertoires in COVID-19. The repertoire was sequenced with immunoSEQ multiplex PCR; TCRdb's copy has only in-frame clones and lacks some. This sample carries hundreds of thousands of clones, 90% of them seen once, and the ten largest clones take 1.5% to 2%. The CDR3 spans 13 residues. After removal of 5 bases from V and 6 bases from J, the junction contained 7 bases not matched to a gene. Germline CDR1 SQVTM, CDR2 ANQGSEA. Source material: PBMCs or T cells enriched from blood (not recorded which). This chain uses TRBV29-1 with TRBJ1-2; 9 bases align to TRBD1. This receptor was obtained from a woman aged 18-29 years with acute COVID-19. The DNA of the CDR3 is TGCAGCGTTTTAAGGGGACAGGGAAATGGCTACACCTTC. Translating it yields CSVLRGQGNGYTF.